These 29 T cell receptor beta chains share one sample of origin, sequenced in a study of blood T cell repertoires in COVID-19. The assay was immunoSEQ multiplex PCR, and TCRdb's table has in-frame clones only and misses some. The top ten clones hold roughly 1.8% of a sample with roughly 130,000 clones, roughly 80% of them seen once. Specimen: peripheral blood. These receptors were collected from a man aged 65 to 79 with acute or convalescent COVID-19.

This chain links TRBV3-1 (or the pseudogene TRBV3-2) with TRBJ2-1; D perhaps matches TRBD1 (6 bases). V was trimmed by 4 bases and J by 4 bases, leaving 8 bases between them. CDR1 is LGHDT and CDR2 is YNNKEL in the germline V gene (reference sequence). The length of the CDR3 is 13 residues. The CDR3 DNA is TGTGCCAGCAGCCGAGACAGGTACAATGAGCAGTTCTTC. Translation gives CASSRDRYNEQFF.

The V call is TRBV7-9, the J call TRBJ1-1, with 12 nucleotides matching TRBD1. This CDR3 spans 16 amino acids. Germline values: CDR1 SEHNR, CDR2 FQNEAQ (reference sequence). V shed 4 bases, J shed 5 bases, and the junction held 8 bases outside the gene matches. This CDR3 reads CASSSSGQGALTEAFF. The CDR3 DNA follows: TGTGCCAGCAGCTCTTCGGGACAGGGGGCTCTTACTGAAGCTTTCTTT.

The chain uses TRBV6-5 and TRBJ1-2; D is perhaps TRBD1 (5 bases). Per germline, CDR1 MNHEY and CDR2 SVGAGI. This CDR3 is built from 14 residues. Trimming took off 2 bases at V and 7 bases at J, with 14 bases between the two ends. Here the CDR3 reads CASSYDQGRSGYTF. The CDR3, as DNA: TGTGCCAGCAGTTACGACCAGGGTCGAAGTGGCTACACCTTC.

The CDR3 loop is CASSQGTGLYGYTF. The CDR3 coding sequence is TGCGCCAGCAGCCAGGGGACAGGCCTCTATGGCTACACCTTC. The V and J genes are TRBV4-1 and TRBJ1-2; TRBD1 agrees at 8 bases. Germline assignment: CDR1 MGHRA and CDR2 YSYEKL. The CDR3 is made up of 14 amino acids. V lost 3 bases to trimming and J lost 4 bases; unmatched junction nucleotides: 4.

The chain employs TRBV27 and TRBJ1-1; D perhaps matches TRBD1 (5 bases). CDR1 and CDR2 (germline): MNHEY, SMNVEV (reference sequence). The CDR3 spans 15 residues. V was trimmed by 6 bases and J by 1 base, leaving 15 bases between them. The CDR3 loop is CASRKALTGNTEAFF. The DNA of the CDR3 is TGTGCCAGCAGGAAAGCACTAACAGGGAACACTGAAGCTTTCTTT.

The V gene is TRBV6-5, the J gene TRBJ2-1; perhaps TRBD1 as D (6 bases). V shed 2 bases and J shed 15 bases, with 11 bases lying between them. The CDR3 covers 11 residues. The germline gives CDR1 MNHEY, CDR2 SVGAGI. The CDR3: CASSYGGKGFF. CDR3 DNA sequence: TGTGCCAGCAGTTACGGGGGCAAGGGGTTCTTC.

The rearrangement joins TRBV10-3 to TRBJ1-2, with 11 bases identical to TRBD1. V shed 8 bases and J 8 bases; nucleotides not matched to a gene: 4. The CDR3 sequence is 12 residues long. The germline CDR1 and CDR2 sequences are ENHRY and SYGVKD. For the CDR3, the DNA is TGTGCCATCTTCGGACAGGGGGCCGGCTACACCTTC. The encoded protein is CAIFGQGAGYTF.

The chain employs TRBV3-1 (or the pseudogene TRBV3-2) and TRBJ1-4; 7 bases are shared with TRBD1. The CDR3 spans 19 residues. CDR1 is LGHDT, CDR2 YNNKEL, per germline (reference sequence). The ends lost 4 bases at V and 4 bases at J; junction bases unmatched: 18. CDR3 sequence (DNA): TGTGCCAGCAGCCTTGACCGGGACAGCCGCAACATAGTTAATGAAAAACTGTTTTTT. Translating it yields CASSLDRDSRNIVNEKLFF.

The rearrangement joins TRBV3-1 (or the pseudogene TRBV3-2) to TRBJ1-1, with a possible D match to TRBD1 (5 bases). This CDR3 has 13 amino acids. Germline-derived CDR1 and CDR2 are LGHDT and YNNKEL (reference sequence). V was trimmed by 2 bases and J by 5 bases, leaving 9 bases between them. The CDR3 spells CASSQRGHTEAFF. The CDR3 DNA sequence: TGTGCCAGCAGCCAAAGGGGTCATACTGAAGCTTTCTTT.

In its sample, this clone was seen once. CDR3 amino acids: CASSYTLRGIEETQYF. The CDR3 nucleotides are TGTGCCAGCAGTTATACACTCAGGGGGATAGAAGAGACCCAGTACTTC. V is TRBV7-6 and J is TRBJ2-5; 7 bases fit TRBD1. The CDR3 contains 16 residues. Germline V gene data show CDR1 as SGHVS and CDR2 as FNYEAQ. With 6 bases clipped from V and 3 bases from J, the junction kept 13 bases outside the gene matches.

CDR3 coding DNA: TGTGCCAGCAGTTTAGGGCCGACCAGGGGGGCGAACACTGAAGCTTTCTTT. Translation: CASSLGPTRGANTEAFF. The chain combines TRBV27 with TRBJ1-1; 7 bases line up with TRBD1. The J segment lost 1 base and the V segment lost 2 bases, leaving 10 bases of the junction unmatched. The CDR3 totals 17 residues. Germline CDR1 reads MNHEY; CDR2 reads SMNVEV (reference sequence).

This chain uses TRBV5-6 with TRBJ1-5, with D possibly TRBD1 on 6 matching bases. V gave up 4 bases and J gave up 6 bases, with 14 bases separating them. The CDR3 extends over 14 amino acids. The germline V gene encodes CDR1 SGHDT and CDR2 YYEEEE. The CDR3, as DNA: TGTGCCAGCAGCCCGCACAGGGTCGGTCAGCCCCAGCATTTT. It translates to CASSPHRVGQPQHF.

The J gene is TRBJ2-3, the V gene TRBV6-5, with 10 positions matching TRBD2. The CDR3 loop spans 15 amino acids. Losses at the gene ends were 2 bases for V and 2 bases for J; bases not matched to a gene: 1. CDR1 and CDR2 from the germline V gene are MNHEY and SVGAGI. In DNA form, the CDR3 reads TGTGCCAGCAGTTACAGCGGGGGGGCCACAGATACGCAGTATTTT. Protein product: CASSYSGGATDTQYF.

The V call is TRBV18, the J call TRBJ1-2, with D possibly TRBD1 on 6 matching bases. Germline V lookup: CDR1 KGHSH, CDR2 LQKENI. The V end lost 6 bases, the J end lost 8 bases, and 19 bases lay between the germline ends. This CDR3 is built from 14 residues. The CDR3 sequence: CASSHGQFKGGYTF. The CDR3 DNA is TGTGCCAGCTCGCATGGACAGTTCAAAGGGGGCTACACCTTC.

CDR3 DNA: TGTGCCAGCGGCCCAAAGACTGAAGCTTTCTTT. The encoded protein is CASGPKTEAFF. The rearrangement links TRBV2 to TRBJ1-1; no clear D. Germline V gene data show CDR1 as SNHLY and CDR2 as FYNNEI. This CDR3 has 11 residues. V lost 8 bases to trimming and J lost 5 bases, with 9 bases between them.

The CDR3 DNA reads TGTGCCAGCTCCCGAAGACAGGGGGCTTACGAGCAGTACTTC. It codes for CASSRRQGAYEQYF. The V gene is TRBV18, the J gene TRBJ2-7; the match to TRBD1 covers 10 bases. Germline V lookup: CDR1 KGHSH, CDR2 LQKENI. V gave up 6 bases and J gave up 4 bases; unmatched junction bases: 6. CDR3 length: 14 residues.

This clone was seen repeatedly, ten times or more. The J gene is TRBJ1-2, the V gene TRBV19, with a tentative D call TRBD1 (6 bases). There are 11 residues in the CDR3. Trimming took 9 bases from V and 5 from J, leaving 10 bases between them. The germline CDR1 and CDR2 sequences are LNHDA and SQIVND (reference sequence). The CDR3 is CASRDTYGYTF. In nucleotides, the CDR3 is TGTGCCAGCCGGGACACGTATGGCTACACCTTC.

In DNA, the CDR3 is TGTGCCAGCAGTTTCCACTGGGACAGGGTCTCGGCTAATGAAAAACTGTTTTTT. It encodes CASSFHWDRVSANEKLFF. The chain couples TRBV27 to TRBJ1-4; 9 bases line up with TRBD1. V shed 3 bases, J shed 3 bases, and the junction held 11 bases outside the gene matches. Germline lookup yields CDR1 MNHEY and CDR2 SMNVEV (reference sequence). The CDR3 covers 18 residues.

This rearrangement joins TRBV6-6 to TRBJ2-3; 7 positions match TRBD1. The V segment lost 6 bases and the J segment 3 bases; nucleotides outside the gene matches: 9. The CDR3 runs 15 residues. Germline V CDR1 and CDR2: MNHNY, SVGAGI (reference sequence). The CDR3 region is CASRSRDRVTDTQYF. The CDR3 coding sequence is TGTGCCAGCAGGAGCCGGGACAGAGTTACAGATACGCAGTATTTT.

In DNA form, the CDR3 reads TGTGCCAGCAGCTTCACAAGGGGGCTCACAGATACGCAGTATTTT. The encoded protein is CASSFTRGLTDTQYF. V usage is TRBV7-2 and J usage is TRBJ2-3; 7 bases are shared with TRBD1. Germline V gene sequence: CDR1 SGHTA, CDR2 FQGNSA. The V and J ends lost 3 bases and 2 bases, in that order; junction bases with no gene match: 5. The CDR3 is 15 amino acids.

The V call is TRBV6-6, the J call TRBJ2-7; 11 nucleotides agree with TRBD1. Germline assignment: CDR1 MNHNY and CDR2 SVGAGI (reference sequence). Trimming took 6 bases from V and 5 from J; bases not matched to a gene: 12. CDR3 length: 16 residues. The CDR3 DNA reads as TGTGCCAGCAGCAGAGATTCCGGGACAGGGGGTCACGAGCAGTACTTC. It yields the protein CASSRDSGTGGHEQYF.

The V call is TRBV12-3 or TRBV12-4, the J call TRBJ1-1, with D hard to call. The V gene lost 2 bases and the J gene lost 1 base, with 2 bases spanning the gap. The CDR3 extends over 12 amino acids. CDR3 residues: CASSLRNTEAFF. The CDR3 DNA follows: TGTGCCAGCAGTTTACGGAACACTGAAGCTTTCTTT.

This chain uses TRBV4-1 with TRBJ1-3; D is perhaps TRBD1 (6 bases). Germline values: CDR1 MGHRA, CDR2 YSYEKL. V was shortened by 0 bases and J by 3 bases, with 15 bases between the two germline ends. This CDR3 comprises 17 residues. In nucleotides, the CDR3 is TGCGCCAGCAGCCAAGATCGTCAGGGGATCCTTGGAAACACCATATATTTT. Translated, it gives CASSQDRQGILGNTIYF.

This clone was seen once. The chain carries TRBV29-1 and TRBJ1-1; D not certain. The germline V gene encodes CDR1 SQVTM and CDR2 ANQGSEA. The CDR3 spans 13 residues. Trimming took off 3 bases at V and 5 bases at J, with 13 bases between the two ends. This CDR3 reads CSVELIRGTEAFF. Here the CDR3 DNA reads TGCAGCGTTGAGCTAATTAGAGGTACTGAAGCTTTCTTT.

The rearrangement uses TRBV7-9 and TRBJ2-4, with 8 bases identical to TRBD1. The J segment lost 2 bases and the V segment lost 5 bases, leaving 14 bases of the junction unmatched. The CDR3 covers 18 residues. CDR1 is SEHNR and CDR2 is FQNEAQ in the germline V gene (reference sequence). CDR3 in amino acids: CASSLTGTGLSSKNIQYF. As DNA, the CDR3 is TGTGCCAGCAGCCTGACCGGGACAGGACTTTCGTCCAAAAACATTCAGTACTTC. Combining the CDR3 with reference TRBV7-9 and TRBJ2-4 gives the whole variable domain DTGVSQNPRHKITKRGQNVTFRCDPISEHNRLYWYRQTLGQGPEFLTYFQNEAQLEKSRLLSDRFSAERPKGSFSTLEIQRTEQGDSAMYLCASSLTGTGLSSKNIQYFGAGTRLSVL.

The chain employs TRBV11-2 and TRBJ2-1, with a weak D call TRBD2 (6 bases). The CDR3 is made up of 14 amino acids. Trimming pared 7 bases from V and 0 bases from J, leaving 10 bases between. Per germline, CDR1 SGHAT and CDR2 FQNNGV. The CDR3 loop reads CASTLGSSYNEQFF. In DNA form, the CDR3 reads TGTGCCAGCACCCTCGGGAGCTCCTACAATGAGCAGTTCTTC.

There are a few counts of this clone. The chain employs TRBV3-1 (or the pseudogene TRBV3-2) and TRBJ2-2; D gene unclear. The V and J ends lost 4 bases and 3 bases respectively, with 6 bases between them. CDR3 size: 13 residues. In germline, CDR1 is LGHDT, CDR2 YNNKEL (reference sequence). CDR3 sequence reads: CASSRLDTGELFF. Written as DNA, the CDR3 is TGTGCCAGCAGCCGGCTGGACACCGGGGAGCTGTTTTTT.

The rearrangement joins TRBV7-9 to TRBJ1-1, with 10 bases fitting TRBD1. This CDR3 has 14 residues. V was pared by 2 bases and J by 7 bases, with 4 bases of the junction left unmatched. CDR1 and CDR2 (germline): SEHNR, FQNEAQ (reference sequence). The CDR3 region is CASSLLGQGGEAFF. The DNA of the CDR3 is TGTGCCAGCAGCTTATTAGGACAGGGGGGTGAAGCTTTCTTT. The full variable domain, completed using reference TRBV7-9 and TRBJ1-1, is DTGVSQNPRHKITKRGQNVTFRCDPISEHNRLYWYRQTLGQGPEFLTYFQNEAQLEKSRLLSDRFSAERPKGSFSTLEIQRTEQGDSAMYLCASSLLGQGGEAFFGQGTRLTVV.

This clone appeared a few times. The V call is TRBV27, the J call TRBJ1-2, with TRBD1 matching 12 bases. Looked up from germline, CDR1 is MNHEY and CDR2 is SMNVEV (reference sequence). The length of the CDR3 is 15 residues. J gave up 6 bases and V 4 bases, and 6 bases lay outside the gene matches. The chain's CDR3 is CASSWDRGLIDGYTF. CDR3 in DNA: TGTGCCAGCAGTTGGGACAGGGGGCTTATTGATGGCTACACCTTC.